The rows below give T cell receptor beta chains drawn from one sample of a study of cytotoxic CD8 clonotypes in ibrutinib-treated CLL. Only in-frame clones appear in the TCRdb table, and some are missing; sequencing was by immunoSEQ multiplex PCR. This table holds 150,000 to 250,000 clones, 72% found once. The input for sequencing was PBMCs, taken after 24 months of ibrutinib treatment. The receptors derive from a human donor with chronic lymphocytic leukemia. Each CDR3 is given with its conserved first and last residue. The D gene is left open where the match is weak. Not all rows give a size; the values are once, few, many and, for expanded clones, a class.

d_gene	v_gene	j_gene	abundance	CDR3aa	CDR3nt
.	TRBV7-2	TRBJ2-1	.	CASSLSPGRIVYNEQFF	TGTGCCAGCAGCCTATCCCCGGGCAGGATCGTTTACAATGAGCAGTTCTTC
.	TRBV6-6	TRBJ1-1	.	CASSYWGLGAEAFF	TGTGCCAGCAGTTATTGGGGGTTAGGGGCTGAAGCTTTCTTT
.	TRBV7-2	TRBJ2-7	few	CASSLSRTYEQYF	TGTGCCAGCAGCTTAAGCAGAACCTACGAGCAGTACTTC
.	TRBV6-5	TRBJ1-3	.	CASSQTQETGNTIYF	TGTGCCAGCAGTCAGACCCAAGAAACAGGAAACACCATATATTTT
TRBD1	TRBV28	TRBJ2-3	.	CASSLLGQGADTQYF	TGTGCCAGCAGTTTATTGGGACAGGGGGCAGATACGCAGTATTTT
.	TRBV5-6	TRBJ1-5	once	CASSQTGAHYSNQPQHF	TGTGCCAGCAGTCAAACAGGAGCCCATTATAGCAATCAGCCCCAGCATTTT
.	TRBV4-3	TRBJ2-1	.	CASSQIFGGTLDEQFF	TGCGCCAGCAGCCAGATCTTTGGCGGGACTTTGGATGAGCAGTTCTTC
TRBD2	TRBV7-3	TRBJ2-3	.	CASSLIGGRAPDTQYF	TGTGCCAGCAGCTTAATAGGCGGGAGGGCCCCAGATACGCAGTATTTT
TRBD1	TRBV19	TRBJ1-2	.	CASSVGTALLYGYTF	TGTGCCAGTAGTGTAGGGACAGCCCTTCTGTATGGCTACACCTTC
TRBD2	TRBV9	TRBJ2-2	.	CASSTPLAGEWTGELFF	TGTGCCAGCAGCACCCCCCTAGCGGGAGAATGGACCGGGGAGCTGTTTTTT
.	TRBV6-6	TRBJ2-6	few	CASSYGGANVLTF	TGTGCCAGCAGTTATGGTGGGGCCAACGTCCTGACTTTC
.	TRBV7-2	TRBJ2-7	.	CASSLGWLDVEQYF	TGTGCCAGCAGCTTAGGATGGCTAGACGTCGAGCAGTACTTC
TRBD2	TRBV4-2	TRBJ2-7	.	CASSQGASGIYEQYF	TGTGCCAGCAGCCAAGGGGCTAGCGGGATTTACGAGCAGTACTTC
.	TRBV11-2	TRBJ2-3	.	CASSLGTDTQYF	TGTGCCAGCAGCTTAGGCACAGATACGCAGTATTTT
TRBD1	TRBV6-6	TRBJ2-1	.	CASGGIPGQGVDEQFF	TGTGCCAGCGGGGGGATTCCGGGACAGGGTGTCGATGAGCAGTTCTTC
.	TRBV30	TRBJ2-7	.	CAWSGGYRYYEQYF	TGTGCCTGGAGCGGTGGCTACAGGTACTACGAGCAGTACTTC
TRBD1	TRBV2	TRBJ1-5	few	CATSGGGNQPQHF	TGTGCCACCTCAGGGGGAGGCAATCAGCCCCAGCATTTT
.	TRBV5-1	TRBJ2-7	once	CASSFSNTGEQYF	TGCGCCAGCAGCTTTTCTAACACGGGCGAGCAGTACTTC
.	TRBV5-6	TRBJ1-2	.	CASSLGRPYGYTF	TGTGCCAGCAGCTTGGGCAGACCCTATGGCTACACCTTC
.	TRBV27	TRBJ1-1	few	CASSRGRLGTEAFF	TGTGCCAGCAGCCGAGGGCGATTGGGCACTGAAGCTTTCTTT
TRBD1	TRBV10-2	TRBJ1-2	.	CASSASGTGDYGYTF	TGCGCCAGCAGTGCCTCCGGGACAGGGGACTATGGCTACACCTTC
.	TRBV5-1	TRBJ1-4	.	CASSLGQTNEKLFF	TGCGCCAGCAGCCTTGGACAGACTAATGAAAAACTGTTTTTT
TRBD1	TRBV7-2	TRBJ2-2	.	CASSRRTGPTGELFF	TGTGCCAGCAGCCGGCGGACAGGGCCGACCGGGGAGCTGTTTTTT
.	TRBV5-4	TRBJ2-1	.	CASSTGGGLWYNEQFF	TGTGCCAGCAGCACCGGAGGCGGCCTTTGGTACAATGAGCAGTTCTTC
TRBD2	TRBV10-2	TRBJ2-3	.	CASSAGLAGRGSDTQYF	TGCGCCAGCAGTGCGGGACTAGCGGGAAGAGGGTCAGATACGCAGTATTTT
.	TRBV5-4	TRBJ2-7	.	CASSLGSGSSYEQYF	TGTGCCAGCAGCTTGGGATCTGGGAGCTCCTACGAGCAGTACTTC
.	TRBV4-1	TRBJ1-1	.	CASSPRTDLNTEAFF	TGCGCCAGCAGCCCTCGGACAGATTTGAACACTGAAGCTTTCTTT
.	TRBV7-9	TRBJ2-1	.	CASQQRDEQFF	TGTGCCAGCCAGCAGAGGGATGAGCAGTTCTTC
.	TRBV7-2	TRBJ2-7	.	CASSLVYGTYEQYF	TGTGCCAGCAGCTTAGTTTACGGAACCTACGAGCAGTACTTC
TRBD2	TRBV5-4	TRBJ2-1	.	CASSGSTSGKSNEQFF	TGTGCCAGCAGCGGATCCACTAGCGGGAAAAGCAATGAGCAGTTCTTC
TRBD2	TRBV2	TRBJ2-5	medium-sized	CASSDPEPGGETQYF	TGTGCCAGCAGTGACCCCGAGCCGGGAGGAGAGACCCAGTACTTC
.	TRBV4-3	TRBJ1-2	.	CASSQGIGFGYGYTF	TGCGCCAGCAGCCAAGGAATCGGCTTCGGCTATGGCTACACCTTC
.	TRBV6-1	TRBJ1-4	.	CASSEGRDGKLFF	TGTGCCAGCAGTGAAGGCCGGGATGGAAAACTGTTTTTT
.	TRBV7-8	TRBJ2-3	.	CASRVGGSTDTQYF	TGTGCCAGCAGAGTCGGAGGTAGCACAGATACGCAGTATTTT
TRBD1	TRBV2	TRBJ1-5	.	CASSGDRAINQPQHF	TGTGCCAGCAGTGGGGACAGGGCAATCAATCAGCCCCAGCATTTT
TRBD2	TRBV10-3	TRBJ2-3	few	CAISESREADTQYF	TGTGCCATCAGTGAGTCGCGGGAGGCAGATACGCAGTATTTT
TRBD2	TRBV27	TRBJ2-7	.	CASRMGLAREQYF	TGTGCCAGCAGAATGGGACTAGCGCGGGAGCAGTACTTC
.	TRBV5-5	TRBJ1-2	.	CASSLVLETATYGYTF	TGTGCCAGCAGCTTGGTGTTGGAGACAGCGACGTATGGCTACACCTTC
.	TRBV27	TRBJ2-7	.	CASSNTGYEQYF	TGTGCCAGCAGCAACACAGGGTACGAGCAGTACTTC
.	TRBV28	TRBJ1-4	few	CASSSWDTLFF	TGTGCCAGCAGTTCATGGGACACGTTGTTTTTT
TRBD2	TRBV9	TRBJ2-7	.	CASSVGGGLAGGEQYF	TGTGCCAGCAGCGTAGGAGGCGGACTAGCGGGAGGGGAGCAGTACTTC
.	TRBV4-3	TRBJ1-2	.	CASSQEGQVTAGYTF	TGCGCCAGCAGCCAAGAGGGTCAGGTTACCGCCGGCTACACCTTC
.	TRBV7-9	TRBJ1-2	.	CASSLGVGYGYTF	TGTGCCAGCAGCTTAGGGGTGGGGTATGGCTACACCTTC
.	TRBV5-6	TRBJ1-5	.	CASSLDRGRGNQPQHF	TGTGCCAGCAGCTTAGACCGGGGGCGAGGCAATCAGCCCCAGCATTTT
TRBD1	TRBV5-1	TRBJ2-7	.	CASSLPGQGIHEQYF	TGCGCCAGCAGCCTGCCGGGACAGGGGATCCACGAGCAGTACTTC
.	TRBV25-1	TRBJ2-1	.	CASSEFSLLRYNEQFF	TGTGCCAGCAGTGAATTCTCGCTCCTCCGGTACAATGAGCAGTTCTTC
TRBD1	TRBV9	TRBJ1-3	.	CASSVATGDSGNTIYF	TGTGCCAGCAGCGTAGCGACAGGGGACTCTGGAAACACCATATATTTT
TRBD1	TRBV15	TRBJ2-1	once	CATSMGQGVYNEQFF	TGTGCCACCAGCATGGGACAGGGTGTCTACAATGAGCAGTTCTTC
.	TRBV7-3	TRBJ2-2	.	CASSLMRQANTGELFF	TGTGCCAGCAGCTTAATGAGACAGGCGAACACCGGGGAGCTGTTTTTT
.	TRBV5-4	TRBJ2-3	.	CASSSTPGSSTDTQYF	TGTGCCAGCAGCTCTACCCCAGGGAGTAGCACAGATACGCAGTATTTT
.	TRBV28	TRBJ2-6	.	CASRLASGANVLTF	TGTGCCAGCAGGCTTGCTTCTGGGGCCAACGTCCTGACTTTC
.	TRBV7-6	TRBJ2-1	.	CASSLEAGSTYNEQFF	TGTGCCAGCAGCTTAGAGGCGGGCTCCACTTACAATGAGCAGTTCTTC